A single sample is the source of the 10 T cell receptor beta chains below, sequenced in a study of spatial heterogeneity in lung cancer. Time point denoted: sample taken at primary tumor resection. From tumor, nontumor lung or frozen PBMC, whole RNA was taken unsorted for sequencing. MiXCR, applied by TCRdb to the 5' RACE reads, yields one record per CDR3 protein. Of more than 45,000 distinct CDR3 sequences in the sample, over 4.5% are singletons; the top ten hold around 10%. The sequenced sample was PBMCs, obtained at surgery. All receptors come from a male donor with early-stage non-small cell lung cancer.

At least ten counts were recorded for this clonotype. The chain combines TRBV9 with TRBJ1-3; TRBD1 is a possible D gene (5 bases). V was pared by 0 bases and J by 4 bases, with 11 bases between. The CDR3 loop spans 15 amino acids. CDR1 is SGDLS, CDR2 YYNGEE, per germline. In DNA, the CDR3 is TGTGCCAGCAGCGTAGGAAGGGACTCGGGAAACACCATATATTTT. Translation gives CASSVGRDSGNTIYF.

This clonotype came up many times. The chain is built from TRBV15 and TRBJ2-5; D is undetermined. CDR3 size: 15 residues. Per germline, CDR1 LNHNV and CDR2 YYDKDF (reference sequence). V gave up 0 bases and J gave up 1 base, with 9 bases separating them. The chain's CDR3 is CATSRDRATQETQYF. The CDR3 nucleotides read TGTGCCACCAGCAGAGATAGGGCCACCCAAGAGACCCAGTACTTC.

The DNA for the CDR3 is TGTGCCAGCAGCTCCGGGACTAGTGAAAAACTTGAGCAGTTCTTC. Translation gives CASSSGTSEKLEQFF. V usage is TRBV5-4 and J usage is TRBJ2-1; 8 bases are a match to TRBD2. CDR1 is SGHNT, CDR2 YYREEE, per germline (reference sequence). J was trimmed by 9 bases and V by 3 bases; bases with no gene match: 11. This CDR3 spans 15 amino acids.

This clonotype was detected a few times. The chain couples TRBV11-2 to TRBJ2-7; D remains unclear. The CDR3 runs to 14 residues. Trimming removed 5 bases at V and 3 bases at J, with 14 bases between. Germline V gives CDR1 SGHAT, CDR2 FQNNGV. The CDR3 loop is CASSPTRGNYEQYF. CDR3 coding DNA: TGTGCCAGCAGCCCGACGAGAGGAAACTACGAGCAGTACTTC. The full variable domain, its missing parts supplied by reference TRBV11-2 and TRBJ2-7, is EAGVAQSPRYKIIEKRQSVAFWCNPISGHATLYWYQQILGQGPKLLIQFQNNGVVDDSQLPKDRFSAERLKGVDSTLKIQPAKLEDSAVYLCASSPTRGNYEQYFGPGTRLTVT.

This clonotype has a count of ten or more. This rearrangement joins TRBV6-6 to TRBJ2-1; TRBD2 might be the D (5 bases). Per germline, CDR1 MNHNY and CDR2 SVGAGI (reference sequence). Trimming took off 6 bases at V and 4 bases at J, with 10 bases between the two ends. This CDR3 has 13 residues. CDR3 sequence: CASRGSRYNEQFF. CDR3 DNA sequence: TGTGCCAGCAGAGGGAGTCGGTACAATGAGCAGTTCTTC.

V is TRBV11-3 and J is TRBJ2-1; D gene unclear. Trimming removed 5 bases at V and 6 bases at J, with 11 bases between. Germline CDR1 reads SGHNT; CDR2 reads YENEEA. This CDR3 region has 13 residues. CDR3 DNA sequence: TGTGCCAGCAGCACCCTCGAAAGCAATGAGCAGTTCTTC. It codes for CASSTLESNEQFF.

This clonotype was counted many times. The chain has TRBV28 and TRBJ2-5, with D possibly being TRBD1 (7 bases). Germline lookup yields CDR1 MDHEN and CDR2 SYDVKM. The CDR3 extends over 15 amino acids. V lost 3 bases and J lost 5, with 16 bases in between. The CDR3 bases are TGTGCCAGCAGTTTTGAGTGGAGGGGACAGGAGACCCAGTACTTC. It translates to CASSFEWRGQETQYF.

This clonotype was recorded at least ten times. This CDR3 is CASTAAGTTQETQYF. CDR3 DNA sequence: TGTGCCAGCACCGCCGCCGGGACTACTCAAGAGACCCAGTACTTC. This chain uses TRBV6-5 with TRBJ2-5, with 7 nucleotides matching TRBD2. Trimming at V came to 7 bases and at J to 2 bases, leaving 10 bases not matched to a gene. CDR3 length equals 15 residues. In germline, CDR1 is MNHEY, CDR2 SVGAGI.

This clonotype showed up many times. The chain couples TRBV19 to TRBJ2-2, with D hard to call. Trimming took off 2 bases at V and 0 bases at J, with 7 bases between the two ends. In germline, CDR1 is LNHDA, CDR2 SQIVND (reference sequence). The CDR3 totals 15 residues. CDR3: CASSIQAANTGELFF. CDR3 coding DNA: TGTGCCAGTAGTATACAGGCCGCGAACACCGGGGAGCTGTTTTTT.

This clonotype was seen repeatedly, ten times or more. This chain uses TRBV6-6 with TRBJ2-1, with D possibly being TRBD1 (5 bases). From germline, CDR1 is MNHNY and CDR2 SVGAGI (reference sequence). The CDR3 length is 11 residues. With 11 bases removed from V and 10 bases from J, the gap between germline ends came to 15 bases. The CDR3 sequence is CAEGVQGEQFF. The CDR3 coding sequence is TGTGCCGAAGGGGTACAAGGCGAGCAGTTCTTC.